One and the same sample provided the 16 T cell receptor beta chains below, sequenced in a study of T-cell reconstitution after alpha-beta-depleted transplantation in children. This sample's TCRbeta library carried unique molecular identifier barcodes. Via MiXCR, TCRdb re-called the PCR reads, giving one row per CDR3 protein. The sample shows about 140,000 distinct CDR3 sequences, around 8.5% of them seen only once. Sequenced material: PBMCs, mostly from graft donor cells, taken 180 days after TCRalphabeta/CD19-depleted stem cell transplant. These receptors originate from a female patient aged 2-10 years who had a stem cell transplant for congenital amegakaryocytic thrombocytopenia, so the T cells may come from the graft donor.

Ten or more counts support this clonotype. DNA of the CDR3: TGTGCCAGCAGCTTGGTTAGGTTGTTTATTTTCGATGAGCAGTTCTTC. Its translation: CASSLVRLFIFDEQFF. This sequence joins TRBV5-6 and TRBJ2-1, with D unclear. CDR1 SGHDT and CDR2 YYEEEE come from the germline V gene. The CDR3 covers 16 residues. Trimming removed 0 bases at V and 8 bases at J, with 18 bases between. Full variable domain (outside the CDR3, taken from reference TRBV5-6 and TRBJ2-1): DAGVTQSPTHLIKTRGQQVTLRCSPKSGHDTVSWYQQALGQGPQFIFQYYEEEERQRGNFPDRFSGHQFPNYSSELNVNALLLGDSALYLCASSLVRLFIFDEQFFGPGTRLTVL.

This clonotype was recorded many times. The V gene is TRBV7-2, the J gene TRBJ1-1; D remains ambiguous. CDR1 is SGHTA, CDR2 FQGNSA, per germline. The CDR3 runs to 14 residues. V was pared by 6 bases and J by 6 bases, with 17 bases between. As DNA, the CDR3 is TGTGCCAGCAGATTCTACATCCCCCAGCCTGAAGCTTTCTTT. Translated: CASRFYIPQPEAFF.

This clonotype was observed at least ten times. J is TRBJ2-2 and V is TRBV4-3; 15 bases align to TRBD2. The CDR3 has 20 residues. Germline V gene sequence: CDR1 LGHNA, CDR2 YSLEER. V dropped 1 base and J dropped 2; count of bases not matched to a gene: 8. CDR3 region: CASSQALGLAGGLNTGELFF. CDR3 in DNA: TGCGCCAGCAGCCAAGCCCTAGGACTAGCGGGAGGGCTTAACACCGGGGAGCTGTTTTTT.

The chain has TRBV4-3 and TRBJ2-3, with TRBD1 as a possible D gene (6 bases). The CDR3 spans 17 residues. Trimming stripped 0 bases from V and 6 bases from J, with 19 bases between. Germline values: CDR1 LGHNA, CDR2 YSLEER. CDR3 protein: CASSQDRGHGRQDTQYF. Here the CDR3 DNA reads TGCGCCAGCAGCCAAGATCGGGGACATGGTCGACAGGATACGCAGTATTTT.

The chain combines TRBV29-1 with TRBJ2-3, with D unresolved. V lost 5 bases to trimming and J lost 3 bases, with 9 bases between them. Germline CDR1 reads SQVTM; CDR2 reads ANQGSEA. CDR3 length: 12 residues. CDR3: CSVSDGTDTQYF. The CDR3 DNA sequence: TGCAGCGTTTCGGACGGTACAGATACGCAGTATTTT.

The genes are TRBV5-6 and TRBJ2-7; maybe TRBD2 (5 bases). CDR1 SGHDT and CDR2 YYEEEE come from the germline V gene. CDR3 length: 14 amino acids. V was trimmed by 8 bases and J by 0 bases, leaving 15 bases between them. The CDR3: CARGAGLASYEQYF. CDR3 in DNA: TGTGCCAGGGGCGCCGGGCTAGCCTCCTACGAGCAGTACTTC.

This clonotype was counted ten times or more. The chain recombines TRBV20-1 with TRBJ2-4; D not certain. Trimming took off 6 bases at V and 2 bases at J, with 5 bases between the two ends. Germline V lookup: CDR1 DFQATT, CDR2 SNEGSKA (reference sequence). The CDR3 is made up of 11 amino acids. This chain's CDR3 is CSARTKNIQYF. The CDR3 DNA reads as TGCAGTGCCCGGACCAAAAACATTCAGTACTTC.

This clonotype was counted at least ten times. The chain couples TRBV5-1 to TRBJ1-6, with D tentatively TRBD1 (5 bases). Between the trimmed V and J ends, which lost 0 bases and 7 bases, there was a span of 14 bases. The CDR3 runs to 16 residues. Germline CDR1 and CDR2: SGHRS and YFSETQ. The CDR3 spells CASSLVSGLGNSPLHF. CDR3 bases: TGCGCCAGCAGCTTGGTGTCAGGGCTCGGCAATTCACCCCTCCACTTT.

This clonotype has a count of ten or more. This sequence joins TRBV5-1 and TRBJ1-5; D is unclear. Germline V lookup: CDR1 SGHRS, CDR2 YFSETQ. The CDR3 covers 13 residues. V lost 4 bases and J lost 3, with 8 bases in between. This CDR3 is CASSPDPNQPQHF. The CDR3, as DNA: TGCGCCAGCAGCCCCGACCCCAATCAGCCCCAGCATTTT.

This clonotype has at least ten counts. The CDR3 nucleotides are TGCGCCAGCAGTGAGGATGTGCTGTGGGAGACCCAGTACTTC. This sequence encodes CASSEDVLWETQYF. The rearrangement uses TRBV10-2 and TRBJ2-5; D is unclear. The V end was cut by 2 bases, the J end by 5 bases, with 12 bases between. CDR1 is WSHSY, CDR2 SAAADI, per germline. The CDR3 covers 14 residues.

The table lists this clonotype with a few counts. The rearrangement links TRBV11-2 to TRBJ2-7, with no clear D. The CDR3 has 12 amino acids. The germline V and J ends were trimmed by 2 bases and 0 bases, with 2 bases remaining between them. Germline lookup yields CDR1 SGHAT and CDR2 FQNNGV. DNA of the CDR3: TGTGCCAGCAGCTTACACTCCTACGAGCAGTACTTC. Protein sequence: CASSLHSYEQYF.

The sample holds many counts of this clonotype. CDR3 region: CSGEPYNEQFF. CDR3 bases: TGCAGCGGGGAGCCCTACAATGAGCAGTTCTTC. The genes are TRBV29-1 and TRBJ2-1, with a possible D match to TRBD2 (5 bases). V lost 7 bases and J lost 2, with 6 bases in between. This CDR3 has 11 residues. The germline gives CDR1 SQVTM, CDR2 ANQGSEA.

The chain combines TRBV6-2 or TRBV6-3 with TRBJ1-2; D remains unclear. The ends were cut back, 6 bases at V and 5 bases at J, with 19 bases in the middle. This CDR3 has 15 residues. Germline V gives CDR1 MNHEY, CDR2 SVGEGT. CDR3: CASRPRGPQRYGYTF. CDR3 nucleotides: TGTGCCAGCAGGCCTCGTGGGCCCCAGAGGTATGGCTACACCTTC.

The sample holds a few counts of this clonotype. The J gene is TRBJ2-2, the V gene TRBV10-3; D might be TRBD1 (6 bases). Looked up from germline, CDR1 is ENHRY and CDR2 is SYGVKD. V was trimmed by 11 bases and J by 4 bases, leaving 14 bases between them. This CDR3 has 13 residues. CDR3 sequence (DNA): TGTGCCCTAAGACAGGAAACCACCGGGGAGCTGTTTTTT. Translated: CALRQETTGELFF.

This clonotype was recorded many times. CDR3 region: CASSLENAGWETQYF. CDR3 DNA: TGTGCCAGCAGCTTGGAAAACGCGGGATGGGAGACCCAGTACTTC. This chain links TRBV5-6 with TRBJ2-5; D perhaps matches TRBD2 (6 bases). V was clipped by 0 bases and J by 5 bases, with 14 bases between them. The CDR3 is 15 residues long. From germline, CDR1 is SGHDT and CDR2 YYEEEE.

This clonotype has ten or more counts. This chain joins TRBV11-2 and TRBJ2-3; TRBD2 agrees at 12 bases. V lost 2 bases to trimming and J lost 2 bases; unmatched junction nucleotides: 5. This CDR3 comprises 17 residues. CDR1 and CDR2 (germline): SGHAT, FQNNGV. CDR3 DNA sequence: TGTGCCAGCAGCTTACTAGCGGGAGGGCCCTCCACAGATACGCAGTATTTT. Protein product: CASSLLAGGPSTDTQYF.